These 31 T cell receptor beta chains were sequenced from one sample in a study of cytomegalovirus exposure and HLA in healthy donors. PCR used 60 Vbeta primers and 13 Jbeta primers. TCRdb's copy holds only in-frame clones and misses some; the assay was immunoSEQ multiplex PCR. The top ten hold about 2.5% of the sample, which has some 150,000 clones, around 79% seen once. Material: PBMCs. The receptors shown here come from a male donor in good health and CMV-seronegative.

The CDR3 region is CASSQERGRGSGQHF. The CDR3 bases are TGCGCCAGCAGCCAAGAAAGGGGGAGAGGGAGCGGCCAGCATTTT. This chain links TRBV4-3 with TRBJ1-5, with a tentative D call TRBD1 (6 bases). CDR3 length equals 15 residues. V gave up 0 bases and J gave up 12 bases, with 18 bases separating them. Germline assignment: CDR1 LGHNA and CDR2 YSLEER.

The rearrangement joins TRBV7-2 to TRBJ1-1; the D is unclear. The CDR3 spans 12 residues. CDR1 SGHTA and CDR2 FQGNSA come from the germline V gene. V was pared by 3 bases and J by 7 bases, with 9 bases between. The CDR3 reads CASSFRTLEAFF. For the CDR3, the DNA is TGTGCCAGCAGCTTCCGGACTCTTGAAGCTTTCTTT.

J is TRBJ2-1 and V is TRBV21-1; the DNA was not used to check the table's D call, TRBD2. TRBV21-1 is a pseudogene. This CDR3 contains 17 residues. The CDR3 DNA sequence: TGTGCCAGCAGCAGGTATCTTGGGACTATCTTTTACAATGAGCAGTTCTTC. Translated: CASSRYLGTIFYNEQFF.

This chain connects TRBV12-5 to TRBJ2-3; TRBD1 matches 7 bases. The CDR3 is 15 residues long. The ends lost 11 bases at V and 1 base at J; junction bases unmatched: 12. The germline V gene encodes CDR1 LGHNT and CDR2 FRNRAP. DNA of the CDR3: TGTGCTCCTCCTCTAAGGGGGCCTGGCACAGATACGCAGTATTTT. Translating gives CAPPLRGPGTDTQYF.

The V and J genes are TRBV2 and TRBJ1-2, with 7 bases identical to TRBD1. Germline CDR1 SNHLY, CDR2 FYNNEI. CDR3 size: 14 residues. With V trimmed by 7 bases and J by 2 bases, 7 bases remained unmatched. For the CDR3, the DNA is TGTGCCAGCACGGCATACAGGGGAAACTATGGCTACACCTTC. This encodes CASTAYRGNYGYTF.

The chain joins TRBV4-2 to TRBJ1-5; D perhaps matches TRBD1 (6 bases). Trimming pared 2 bases from V and 6 bases from J, leaving 14 bases between. This CDR3 contains 15 residues. Germline lookup yields CDR1 LGHNA and CDR2 YNFKEQ. The CDR3 sequence: CASSQLKGEGQPQHF. CDR3 in DNA: TGTGCCAGCAGCCAACTTAAGGGGGAGGGTCAGCCCCAGCATTTT.

V and J are TRBV7-2 and TRBJ1-2; D gene uncertain. There are 12 residues in the CDR3. Trimming removed 5 bases at V and 1 base at J, with 5 bases between. Germline V gene data show CDR1 as SGHTA and CDR2 as FQGNSA. The CDR3 reads CASSRLNYGYTF. In nucleotides, the CDR3 is TGTGCCAGCAGCAGACTTAACTATGGCTACACCTTC.

This chain connects TRBV5-4 to TRBJ1-1; D may be TRBD1 (5 bases). Deletions cut 0 bases from V and 4 bases from J, with 10 bases between. Per germline, CDR1 SGHNT and CDR2 YYREEE (reference sequence). The CDR3 totals 14 residues. CDR3 sequence reads: CASSLDRGGTEAFF. CDR3 sequence (DNA): TGTGCCAGCAGCTTGGACCGGGGGGGCACTGAAGCTTTCTTT.

The chain links TRBV9 to TRBJ2-2, with 9 nucleotides matching TRBD2. Looked up from germline, CDR1 is SGDLS and CDR2 is YYNGEE. V lost 4 bases to trimming and J lost 6 bases; unmatched junction nucleotides: 7. The CDR3 sequence is 15 residues long. CDR3 sequence (DNA): TGTGCCAGCAGCCCCGGGACTAGCCGCCCCGGGGAGCTGTTTTTT. This translates into CASSPGTSRPGELFF.

The genes are TRBV19 and TRBJ1-1, with D possibly matching TRBD1 (5 bases). Germline V gives CDR1 LNHDA, CDR2 SQIVND (reference sequence). CDR3 length equals 13 residues. V was clipped by 7 bases and J by 8 bases, with 17 bases between them. The CDR3, as DNA: TGTGCCAGTAAGGGGCCCGGGAGCACAGAAGCTTTCTTT. It yields the protein CASKGPGSTEAFF.

V gene TRBV7-8 combines with J gene TRBJ2-7, with 9 bases identical to TRBD2. The ends lost 1 base at V and 2 bases at J; junction bases unmatched: 3. CDR3 size: 15 residues. CDR1 and CDR2 from the germline V gene are SGHVS and FQNEAQ. The CDR3 loop reads CASSLGAGGPYEQYF. The CDR3, as DNA: TGTGCCAGCAGCTTAGGAGCGGGAGGCCCCTACGAGCAGTACTTC.

The chain couples TRBV10-3 to TRBJ1-1; 7 bases are shared with TRBD1. The V and J ends lost 10 bases and 0 bases, in that order; junction bases with no gene match: 5. There are 13 residues in the CDR3. Per the germline V gene, CDR1 is ENHRY and CDR2 is SYGVKD. CDR3 in DNA: TGTGCCACGAGGACAGGATTGAACACTGAAGCTTTCTTT. Its protein product is CATRTGLNTEAFF.

The J gene is TRBJ2-7, the V gene TRBV7-2; D is unclear. The CDR3 is made up of 14 amino acids. Germline loops: CDR1 SGHTA, CDR2 FQGNSA. Trimming removed 4 bases from V and 0 bases from J, with 10 bases in between. The chain's CDR3 is CASSSRSPSYEQYF. The CDR3, as DNA: TGTGCCAGCAGCTCTAGGTCCCCCTCCTACGAGCAGTACTTC.

This clone turned up a few times. This chain joins TRBV27 and TRBJ2-1; 11 bases fit TRBD2. V trimming: 0 bases; J trimming: 12 bases; junction bases outside the gene matches: 1. This CDR3 is built from 13 residues. Germline assignment: CDR1 MNHEY and CDR2 SMNVEV (reference sequence). Here the CDR3 DNA reads TGTGCCAGCAGTTTATCTAGCGGGAGGGGGCAGTTCTTC. Residues: CASSLSSGRGQFF.

The chain combines TRBV25-1 with TRBJ2-5; possible D gene TRBD1, 6 bases. Germline V CDR1 and CDR2: MGHDK, SYGVNS. The CDR3 contains 15 residues. Trimming took 0 bases from V and 5 from J, leaving 13 bases between them. CDR3 sequence: CASSEYAGEIETQYF. The CDR3 DNA is TGTGCCAGCAGTGAATATGCAGGGGAGATCGAGACCCAGTACTTC.

V gene TRBV2 combines with J gene TRBJ2-1; TRBD1 agrees at 7 bases. Germline V gene lookup returns CDR1 SNHLY and CDR2 FYNNEI. The CDR3 length is 12 residues. After removal of 6 bases from V and 4 bases from J, the junction contained 0 bases not matched to a gene. The CDR3 spells CASRDRYNEQFF. The CDR3 DNA follows: TGTGCCAGCAGGGACAGGTACAATGAGCAGTTCTTC. Full variable domain (remainder filled in from reference TRBV2 and TRBJ2-1): EPEVTQTPSHQVTQMGQEVILRCVPISNHLYFYWYRQILGQKVEFLVSFYNNEISEKSEIFDDQFSVERPDGSNFTLKIRSTKLEDSAMYFCASRDRYNEQFFGPGTRLTVL.

Written as DNA, the CDR3 is TGCGCCAGCAGCCAAGGGACAGGGTTAGAAAAACTGTTTTTT. This encodes CASSQGTGLEKLFF. The chain carries TRBV4-1 and TRBJ1-4; 8 bases fit TRBD1. The CDR3 loop spans 14 amino acids. Trimming at V came to 1 base and at J to 8 bases, leaving 3 bases not matched to a gene. Germline V gives CDR1 MGHRA, CDR2 YSYEKL.

This clone was observed once. As DNA, the CDR3 is TGTGCCAGCAGCCATAGCGGGAAGTCCTACGAGCAGTACTTC. This gives the protein CASSHSGKSYEQYF. V and J are TRBV7-6 and TRBJ2-7; TRBD2 agrees at 8 bases. V gave up 5 bases and J gave up 1 base; unmatched junction bases: 4. The CDR3 sequence is 14 residues long. Germline V gives CDR1 SGHVS, CDR2 FNYEAQ.

The chain is built from TRBV5-1 and TRBJ2-7; 9 positions match TRBD1. The trim removed 0 bases at V and 3 bases at J, leaving 4 bases unmatched. This CDR3 is built from 15 residues. Germline CDR1 and CDR2: SGHRS and YFSETQ. CDR3 loop: CASSLATGGIYEQYF. The CDR3 DNA follows: TGCGCCAGCAGCTTGGCAACAGGGGGCATCTACGAGCAGTACTTC.

The chain joins TRBV11-2 to TRBJ2-7; D possibly corresponds to TRBD2 (5 bases). The V gene lost 6 bases and the J gene lost 8 bases, with 17 bases spanning the gap. CDR1 and CDR2 from the germline V gene are SGHAT and FQNNGV. The CDR3 has 13 amino acids. In DNA form, the CDR3 reads TGTGCCAGCAGTCCTAGCTCCGGACCCAAGCAGTACTTC. Its translation: CASSPSSGPKQYF.

The chain is built from TRBV2 and TRBJ2-7, with D maybe TRBD1 (6 bases). CDR3 length: 13 residues. The germline gives CDR1 SNHLY, CDR2 FYNNEI. V was cut by 6 bases and J by 1 base, with 10 bases left in between. CDR3 amino acids: CASSWQGSYEQYF. As DNA, the CDR3 is TGTGCCAGCAGCTGGCAGGGGTCCTACGAGCAGTACTTC.

This chain uses TRBV5-4 with TRBJ2-1; TRBD2 matches at 11 bases. Germline V gives CDR1 SGHNT, CDR2 YYREEE (reference sequence). CDR3 length equals 16 residues. V was clipped by 4 bases and J by 7 bases; unmatched bases: 10. The CDR3 protein is CASSRQLAGEGNEQFF. CDR3 nucleotides: TGTGCCAGCAGCCGGCAACTAGCGGGAGAAGGGAATGAGCAGTTCTTC.

The V call is TRBV7-9, the J call TRBJ1-5; D is possibly TRBD1 (6 bases). Trimming stripped 3 bases from V and 0 bases from J, with 12 bases between. CDR1 SEHNR and CDR2 FQNEAQ come from the germline V gene (reference sequence). CDR3 length: 16 residues. This CDR3 is CASSFGKGHSNQPQHF. The CDR3 DNA sequence: TGTGCCAGCAGCTTTGGGAAGGGACATAGCAATCAGCCCCAGCATTTT.

The V gene is TRBV6-1, the J gene TRBJ1-5; 8 bases are a match to TRBD1. There are 15 residues in the CDR3. V lost 7 bases to trimming and J lost 0 bases; unmatched junction nucleotides: 5. Germline V gene sequence: CDR1 MNHNS, CDR2 SASEGT. The CDR3 bases are TGTGCCAGCACCGGACAGGGTTATAGCAATCAGCCCCAGCATTTT. This encodes CASTGQGYSNQPQHF.

Comments on this clone: One end of the junction does not line up with germline, which may come from a read error. The rearrangement joins TRBV7-7 to TRBJ2-1; 16 nucleotides match TRBD2. The germline V gene has CDR1 SSHAT and CDR2 FNYEAQ (reference sequence). The CDR3 spans 16 residues. CDR3 sequence (DNA): TGTGCTAGCAGCGCCGCCGGGACTAGCGGGAGGGGTGAGCAGTTCTTC. This translates into CASSAAGTSGRGEQFF. The whole variable domain, remainder taken from reference TRBV7-7 and TRBJ2-1, is GAGVSQSPRYKVTKRGQDVTLRCDPISSHATLYWYQQALGQGPEFLTYFNYEAQPDKSGLPSDRFSAERPEGSISTLTIQRTEQRDSAMYRCASSAAGTSGRGEQFFGPGTRLTVL.

This sequence joins TRBV19 and TRBJ1-1; no clear D gene. This CDR3 contains 13 residues. Trimming cost V 5 bases and J 0 bases, with 7 bases left between them. Germline V CDR1 and CDR2: LNHDA, SQIVND (reference sequence). CDR3 in amino acids: CASSGQMNTEAFF. As DNA, the CDR3 is TGTGCCAGTAGTGGCCAGATGAACACTGAAGCTTTCTTT.

V is TRBV5-1 and J is TRBJ2-7; 9 bases are shared with TRBD2. Looked up from germline, CDR1 is SGHRS and CDR2 is YFSETQ. V dropped 5 bases and J dropped 3; count of bases not matched to a gene: 6. The CDR3 totals 14 residues. CDR3 bases: TGCGCCAGCAGGGCTAGCGGGGCCTACTACGAGCAGTACTTC. Encoded protein: CASRASGAYYEQYF.

The chain uses TRBV7-9 and TRBJ2-2; tentatively, D is TRBD1 (5 bases). The CDR3 runs 17 residues. The V gene's germline CDR1 is SEHNR and CDR2 FQNEAQ (reference sequence). The ends were cut back, 2 bases at V and 0 bases at J, with 13 bases in the middle. The CDR3 sequence is CASSLSGKGANTGELFF. The CDR3 DNA sequence: TGTGCCAGCAGCTTATCAGGGAAGGGTGCGAACACCGGGGAGCTGTTTTTT.

The chain uses TRBV18 and TRBJ2-7, with 9 bases lining up with TRBD1. CDR1 and CDR2 (germline): KGHSH, LQKENI. V was clipped by 4 bases and J by 11 bases; unmatched bases: 12. The CDR3 is 14 amino acids. In DNA form, the CDR3 reads TGTGCCAGCTCACTAGCACTCGGACGGGACAGGGAGTACTTC. Protein: CASSLALGRDREYF.

This clone has a handful of counts. The chain combines TRBV30 with TRBJ2-7, with 7 nucleotides matching TRBD2. CDR1 and CDR2 from the germline V gene are GTSNPN and SVGIG (reference sequence). The CDR3 contains 13 residues. Losses at the gene ends were 2 bases for V and 2 bases for J; bases not matched to a gene: 3. The CDR3: CAWSSSGPYEQYF. For the CDR3, the DNA is TGTGCCTGGAGTTCTAGCGGCCCCTACGAGCAGTACTTC.

The chain links TRBV30 to TRBJ2-7, with D perhaps TRBD1 (6 bases). Germline loops: CDR1 GTSNPN, CDR2 SVGIG (reference sequence). There are 12 residues in the CDR3. V gave up 3 bases and J gave up 4 bases, with 10 bases separating them. CDR3 region: CAWRRGFYEQYF. In DNA, the CDR3 is TGTGCCTGGAGGAGGGGGTTTTACGAGCAGTACTTC.